These 28 T cell receptor beta chains came from one sample sequenced in a study of cytomegalovirus exposure and HLA in healthy donors. The PCR had 60 Vbeta and 13 Jbeta primers. Method: immunoSEQ multiplex PCR; TCRdb's copy keeps in-frame clones and lacks some. This sample has 160,000 or so clones, with around 79% found just once. Sequenced material: PBMCs. The receptor source for this set is a man in his forties in good health and CMV-seropositive.

This chain links TRBV29-1 with TRBJ2-7; D perhaps matches TRBD2 (5 bases). The V gene's germline CDR1 is SQVTM and CDR2 ANQGSEA. CDR3 size: 13 residues. V lost 4 bases and J lost 4, with 14 bases in between. DNA for the CDR3: TGCAGCGTTGGGTCTAGCCCTAGTTACGAGCAGTACTTC. This encodes CSVGSSPSYEQYF.

DNA of the CDR3: TGTGCCAGCAGCTACAGGGAGCCGGAGCCCCAGCATTTT. The encoded protein is CASSYREPEPQHF. J is TRBJ1-5 and V is TRBV6-6, with D maybe TRBD1 (6 bases). Per the germline V gene, CDR1 is MNHNY and CDR2 is SVGAGI (reference sequence). CDR3 length: 13 amino acids. The V and J ends lost 6 bases and 8 bases respectively, with 14 bases between them.

The chain couples TRBV5-1 to TRBJ2-5, with D possibly being TRBD1 (8 bases). V lost 4 bases to trimming and J lost 11 bases, with 21 bases between them. Germline CDR1 is SGHRS and CDR2 is YFSETQ. The CDR3 length is 14 residues. CDR3 residues: CASSKGQGRGEQYF. CDR3 coding DNA: TGCGCCAGCAGCAAAGGACAGGGCCGGGGGGAGCAGTACTTC.

The chain uses TRBV2 and TRBJ2-5, with 8 bases identical to TRBD1. V lost 7 bases and J lost 5; bases outside the gene matches: 6. The CDR3 consists of 13 residues. Germline V gene sequence: CDR1 SNHLY, CDR2 FYNNEI. The CDR3 DNA sequence: TGTGCCAGCAATGGACAGGGAGTGGAGACCCAGTACTTC. Residues: CASNGQGVETQYF.

The V and J genes are TRBV19 and TRBJ1-4, with 11 bases fitting TRBD1. The trim removed 3 bases at V and 2 bases at J, leaving 8 bases unmatched. This CDR3 has 18 residues. In germline, CDR1 is LNHDA, CDR2 SQIVND (reference sequence). The DNA for the CDR3 is TGTGCCAGTAGTATCGGTGGACAGGGGGCGCTTACTAATGAAAAACTGTTTTTT. Protein product: CASSIGGQGALTNEKLFF.

This clone turned up a few times. The chain has TRBV18 and TRBJ1-2; TRBD1 matches 8 bases. Per the germline V gene, CDR1 is KGHSH and CDR2 is LQKENI. V shed 2 bases, J shed 6 bases, and the junction held 14 bases outside the gene matches. The CDR3 covers 17 residues. This CDR3 reads CASSPDPRTGLSNGYTF. The CDR3 nucleotides read TGTGCCAGCTCACCAGATCCGCGGACAGGGTTATCCAATGGCTACACCTTC.

The gene calls are TRBV6-1 and TRBJ2-7; TRBD2 agrees at 12 bases. Germline CDR1 MNHNS, CDR2 SASEGT. Unmatched junction bases numbered 6, after V lost 6 bases and J lost 3 bases. The CDR3 has 15 residues. The CDR3 spells CASRPGTSGLYEQYF. DNA of the CDR3: TGTGCCAGCAGACCCGGGACTAGCGGGCTCTACGAGCAGTACTTC.

The chain combines TRBV7-8 with TRBJ2-2, with 9 bases identical to TRBD2. CDR1 and CDR2 from the germline V gene are SGHVS and FQNEAQ. The J segment lost 2 bases and the V segment lost 1 base, leaving 17 bases of the junction unmatched. The CDR3 is made up of 21 amino acids. The DNA of the CDR3 is TGTGCCAGCAGCTTAGATCCAGTTAGGGGCGGGAGGGCCCTCAACACCGGGGAGCTGTTTTTT. This codes for CASSLDPVRGGRALNTGELFF.

This clone was counted between two and nine times. The chain employs TRBV30 and TRBJ2-7, with 8 bases fitting TRBD2. With V trimmed by 0 bases and J by 5 bases, 12 bases remained unmatched. The CDR3 consists of 16 residues. Looked up from germline, CDR1 is GTSNPN and CDR2 is SVGIG (reference sequence). The CDR3 region is CAWSVGVSGTSDEQYF. CDR3 bases: TGTGCCTGGAGTGTAGGCGTTAGCGGGACAAGCGACGAGCAGTACTTC.

The table lists this clone with a count of one. CDR3 nucleotides: TGTGCCAGCAGAGCCGACAGTTATGGCAAAAACATTCAGTACTTC. It yields the protein CASRADSYGKNIQYF. This chain connects TRBV6-4 to TRBJ2-4, with D tentatively TRBD1 (5 bases). The CDR3 runs 15 residues. V was cut by 6 bases and J by 3 bases, with 15 bases left in between. Germline V gene sequence: CDR1 MRHNA, CDR2 SNTAGT.

The V and J genes are TRBV11-2 and TRBJ2-3; 10 bases are shared with TRBD2. Per germline, CDR1 SGHAT and CDR2 FQNNGV. The CDR3 runs 16 residues. V shed 2 bases and J 4 bases; nucleotides not matched to a gene: 6. CDR3 coding DNA: TGTGCCAGCAGCTTAATGAGCGGGAGGGGGGCAGATACGCAGTATTTT. It specifies CASSLMSGRGADTQYF.

This sequence joins TRBV11-2 and TRBJ2-7; maybe TRBD1 (6 bases). CDR3 length: 15 amino acids. With 3 bases removed from V and 0 bases from J, the gap between germline ends came to 12 bases. CDR1 is SGHAT, CDR2 FQNNGV, per germline. As DNA, the CDR3 is TGTGCCAGCAGCTTCTCAACAGGGTACTCCTACGAGCAGTACTTC. Amino acids: CASSFSTGYSYEQYF.

The chain joins TRBV9 to TRBJ2-2, with 11 bases identical to TRBD2. The germline V gene has CDR1 SGDLS and CDR2 YYNGEE. The CDR3 has 15 amino acids. The V gene end was trimmed by 5 bases and the J gene end by 7 bases; junction bases not matched to a gene: 7. CDR3 sequence (DNA): TGTGCCAGCAGGGGGACTAGCGGAGACCTCGGGGAGCTGTTTTTT. Its translation: CASRGTSGDLGELFF.

The chain couples TRBV11-3 to TRBJ2-3; 8 positions agree with TRBD2. The germline CDR1 and CDR2 sequences are SGHNT and YENEEA. There are 16 residues in the CDR3. Unmatched junction bases numbered 11, after V lost 4 bases and J lost 5 bases. CDR3 bases: TGTGCCAGCAGCTCTCCCCCTGGGACTAGAGAAGATACGCAGTATTTT. It encodes CASSSPPGTREDTQYF.

The genes are TRBV5-6 and TRBJ2-1, with 11 bases that match TRBD2. Unmatched junction bases numbered 14, after V lost 4 bases and J lost 8 bases. Germline V gene lookup returns CDR1 SGHDT and CDR2 YYEEEE. CDR3 length: 17 residues. CDR3 residues: CASSALLAGENIDEQFF. The CDR3 bases are TGTGCCAGCAGCGCTCTACTAGCGGGAGAGAATATCGATGAGCAGTTCTTC. Complete variable domain (other parts from reference TRBV5-6 and TRBJ2-1): DAGVTQSPTHLIKTRGQQVTLRCSPKSGHDTVSWYQQALGQGPQFIFQYYEEEERQRGNFPDRFSGHQFPNYSSELNVNALLLGDSALYLCASSALLAGENIDEQFFGPGTRLTVL.

The sample holds one count of this clone. The chain joins TRBV5-1 to TRBJ2-5; 11 bases align to TRBD2. Germline assignment: CDR1 SGHRS and CDR2 YFSETQ. After removal of 5 bases from V and 1 base from J, the junction contained 10 bases not matched to a gene. This CDR3 contains 17 residues. CDR3 residues: CASSLEWGLAAQETQYF. CDR3 DNA sequence: TGCGCCAGCAGTCTGGAGTGGGGACTAGCGGCCCAAGAGACCCAGTACTTC.

The chain joins TRBV19 to TRBJ2-5; a weak D match, TRBD1 (5 bases). Trimming took off 3 bases at V and 5 bases at J, with 31 bases between the two ends. Germline lookup yields CDR1 LNHDA and CDR2 SQIVND (reference sequence). The length of the CDR3 is 20 residues. For the CDR3, the DNA is TGTGCCAGTAGTATCATCACAGACAGCTTCCATCAACATGGCACGGAGACCCAGTACTTC. Its translation is CASSIITDSFHQHGTETQYF.

The CDR3 spells CASSQDLTVSSYEQYF. Written as DNA, the CDR3 is TGTGCCAGCAGCCAAGATCTAACGGTTAGCTCCTACGAGCAGTACTTC. This rearrangement joins TRBV14 to TRBJ2-7; no firm D call. Between the trimmed V and J ends, which lost 0 bases and 0 bases, there was a span of 12 bases. CDR1 is SGHDN, CDR2 FVKESK, per germline. The CDR3 is 16 amino acids. The full variable domain, with the rest looked up from reference TRBV14 and TRBJ2-7, is EAGVTQFPSHSVIEKGQTVTLRCDPISGHDNLYWYRRVMGKEIKFLLHFVKESKQDESGMPNNRFLAERTGGTYSTLKVQPAELEDSGVYFCASSQDLTVSSYEQYFGPGTRLTVT.

The V and J genes are TRBV4-2 and TRBJ1-2; no clear D. V lost 0 bases and J lost 8, with 16 bases in between. This CDR3 contains 15 residues. The germline gives CDR1 LGHNA, CDR2 YNFKEQ. CDR3 region: CASSQESWQAGGYTF. The CDR3 bases are TGTGCCAGCAGCCAAGAATCCTGGCAGGCTGGGGGCTACACCTTC.

This clone has only a few counts. The chain uses TRBV6-6 and TRBJ2-3, with D unclear. The germline V and J ends were trimmed by 6 bases and 1 base, with 14 bases remaining between them. In germline, CDR1 is MNHNY, CDR2 SVGAGI (reference sequence). There are 15 residues in the CDR3. DNA for the CDR3: TGTGCCAGCAGCCCGACATATGTGGGCACAGATACGCAGTATTTT. Amino acid sequence: CASSPTYVGTDTQYF.

The rearrangement links TRBV9 to TRBJ2-5; 9 bases map to TRBD2. The length of the CDR3 is 15 residues. The germline V gene encodes CDR1 SGDLS and CDR2 YYNGEE. V lost 4 bases and J lost 1; bases outside the gene matches: 5. The CDR3 coding sequence is TGTGCCAGCAGCCCTTCAGCGGGGGGCCAAGAGACCCAGTACTTC. It is translated as CASSPSAGGQETQYF. The full variable domain, its missing parts supplied by reference TRBV9 and TRBJ2-5, is DSGVTQTPKHLITATGQRVTLRCSPRSGDLSVYWYQQSLDQGLQFLIQYYNGEERAKGNILERFSAQQFPDLHSELNLSSLELGDSALYFCASSPSAGGQETQYFGPGTRLLVL.

CDR3 amino acids: CASSSPGQGAGELFF. As DNA, the CDR3 is TGTGCCAGCAGCTCGCCGGGACAGGGTGCCGGGGAGCTGTTTTTT. This chain uses TRBV7-3 with TRBJ2-2; 9 bases line up with TRBD1. The germline V gene encodes CDR1 SGHTA and CDR2 FQGTGA. V lost 4 bases to trimming and J lost 6 bases; unmatched junction nucleotides: 6. The CDR3 extends over 15 amino acids. The complete variable domain, with remaining parts taken from reference TRBV7-3 and TRBJ2-2, reads GAGVSQTPSNKVTEKGKYVELRCDPISGHTALYWYRQSLGQGPEFLIYFQGTGAADDSGLPNDRFFAVRPEGSVSTLKIQRTERGDSAVYLCASSSPGQGAGELFFGEGSRLTVL.

This rearrangement joins TRBV2 to TRBJ1-5; 8 bases fit TRBD1. The junction had 5 bases not matched to a gene; V was cut back by 3 bases and J by 7 bases. There are 14 residues in the CDR3. CDR1 is SNHLY and CDR2 is FYNNEI in the germline V gene. Here the CDR3 DNA reads TGTGCCAGCAGTGACGCACAGGGGGAACAGCCCCAGCATTTT. As protein: CASSDAQGEQPQHF.

The CDR3 protein is CALTSGNTDTQYF. The CDR3 nucleotides are TGTGCCTTGACTAGCGGGAACACAGATACGCAGTATTTT. The V call is TRBV6-1, the J call TRBJ2-3; 11 positions match TRBD2. Germline V gene sequence: CDR1 MNHNS, CDR2 SASEGT. The J segment lost 2 bases and the V segment lost 11 bases, leaving 3 bases of the junction unmatched. The CDR3 is made up of 13 amino acids.

The chain couples TRBV5-1 to TRBJ2-7, with D tentatively TRBD2 (5 bases). Trimming removed 5 bases from V and 4 bases from J, with 10 bases in between. Germline V gives CDR1 SGHRS, CDR2 YFSETQ. The CDR3 consists of 12 residues. In nucleotides, the CDR3 is TGCGCCAGCAGAGGGAGCAGGTACGAGCAGTACTTC. It encodes CASRGSRYEQYF.

The gene calls are TRBV21-1 and TRBJ1-5; the DNA was not used to check the table's D call, TRBD1. TRBV21-1 corresponds to a pseudogene. The CDR3 covers 16 residues. DNA for the CDR3: TGTGCCAGCAAGAGGAGTAAGGGGCAAAAAAATCAGCCCCAGCATTTT. Translation: CASKRSKGQKNQPQHF.

The genes are TRBV5-1 and TRBJ2-5; 8 nucleotides match TRBD1. The CDR3 sequence is 14 residues long. Germline V gives CDR1 SGHRS, CDR2 YFSETQ. V was pared by 5 bases and J by 4 bases, with 7 bases of the junction left unmatched. CDR3 DNA: TGCGCCAGCAGTTCTCAGGGGGCTATAGAGACCCAGTACTTC. Its protein product is CASSSQGAIETQYF.

This clone was detected only a few times. This chain connects TRBV11-3 to TRBJ2-1; 10 nucleotides agree with TRBD2. The V gene's germline CDR1 is SGHNT and CDR2 YENEEA. The CDR3 has 17 amino acids. V lost 5 bases, J lost 7 bases, and 14 bases stayed unmatched. The CDR3 DNA reads TGTGCCAGCAGCGTCGCTACTAGCGGGACCCTGGGGAATGAGCAGTTCTTC. Protein: CASSVATSGTLGNEQFF.